These 18 T cell receptor beta chains came from one sample sequenced in a study of shared clonotypes between healthy human individuals. The assay was immunoSEQ multiplex PCR, and TCRdb's table has in-frame clones only and misses some. The sample carries about 490,000 clones, approximately 80% recorded once. Sequenced: PBMCs. The origin of the receptors is a woman aged 40 to 49 in good health. Some clones in this sample may be carry-over from other donors' samples.

The chain carries TRBV9 and TRBJ2-5, with 9 bases fitting TRBD1. The CDR3 is 14 residues long. After removal of 3 bases from V and 5 bases from J, the junction contained 5 bases not matched to a gene. Germline V gene sequence: CDR1 SGDLS, CDR2 YYNGEE. The CDR3 bases are TGTGCCAGCAGCGACAGGGGGCAGATGGAGACCCAGTACTTC. Translated: CASSDRGQMETQYF.

This chain links TRBV7-8 with TRBJ2-7, with 11 bases fitting TRBD2. The length of the CDR3 is 17 residues. CDR1 and CDR2 from the germline V gene are SGHVS and FQNEAQ. Germline trimming cut 5 bases from V and 4 bases from J; bases unmatched to any gene: 13. The CDR3 region has the DNA TGTGCCAGCAGCCCAGAGGGGGGGACTAGCGGAAAATACGAGCAGTACTTC. Translating it yields CASSPEGGTSGKYEQYF.

This clone was seen a few times. Just one base apart from a much larger clone, this may be a read error. The V call is TRBV7-9, the J call TRBJ2-3; D not resolved. The CDR3 has 14 residues. Trimming cost V 2 bases and J 1 base, with 7 bases left between them. Germline values: CDR1 SEHNR, CDR2 FQNEAQ (reference sequence). The CDR3 loop is CASSLSSGTDTQYF. In DNA form, the CDR3 reads TGTGCCAGCAGCTTATCAAGCGGCACAGATACGCAGTATTTT.

As for this clone: A much larger clone differs by one base, so this may be a read error. The sample has other DNA sequences that encode this CDR3 too. The chain has TRBV7-2 and TRBJ2-3; D possibly matches TRBD1 or TRBD2 (7 bases each). V was clipped by 1 base and J by 9 bases, with 20 bases between them. The CDR3 sequence is 16 residues long. CDR1 and CDR2 from the germline V gene are SGHTA and FQGNSA. CDR3 in amino acids: CASSLVGGSGVVTQYF. CDR3 nucleotides: TGTGCCAGCAGCTTAGTAGGGGGCAGCGGGGTGGTGACGCAGTATTTT.

The gene calls are TRBV2 and TRBJ2-1; either TRBD1 or TRBD2 may supply D (5 bases each). CDR1 and CDR2 from the germline V gene are SNHLY and FYNNEI. CDR3 size: 13 residues. V was clipped by 7 bases and J by 4 bases, with 11 bases between them. Here the CDR3 DNA reads TGTGCCAGCAACTTGGGACCTTACAATGAGCAGTTCTTC. It codes for CASNLGPYNEQFF.

The rearrangement uses TRBV15 and TRBJ2-1; a weak D match, TRBD1 (5 bases). Germline V gene sequence: CDR1 LNHNV, CDR2 YYDKDF (reference sequence). The CDR3 runs to 17 residues. V lost 0 bases to trimming and J lost 8 bases, with 20 bases between them. In DNA, the CDR3 is TGTGCCACCAGCAGAGAGCGGACCCCAGGGTTGAAGGATGAGCAGTTCTTC. This sequence encodes CATSRERTPGLKDEQFF.

This clone was recorded at least ten times. V gene TRBV4-1 combines with J gene TRBJ2-1; 8 positions match TRBD1. CDR1 and CDR2 (germline): MGHRA, YSYEKL. The V segment lost 6 bases and the J segment 4 bases; nucleotides outside the gene matches: 5. This CDR3 region has 14 residues. CDR3: CASSGDRMYNEQFF. CDR3 nucleotide sequence: TGCGCCAGCAGTGGGGACAGGATGTACAATGAGCAGTTCTTC.

This clone was found many times. The gene calls are TRBV9 and TRBJ2-2, with D maybe TRBD1 (5 bases). The CDR3 spans 14 residues. Trimming removed 4 bases from V and 4 bases from J, with 11 bases in between. Germline CDR1 reads SGDLS; CDR2 reads YYNGEE. The CDR3 reads CASSNTGATGELFF. The CDR3 DNA reads as TGTGCCAGCAGCAACACAGGCGCCACCGGGGAGCTGTTTTTT.

DNA for the CDR3: TGTGCCAGCAGCGTAAGTGGTAGCGGAGGGCGGGATGAGCAGTTCTTC. This gives the protein CASSVSGSGGRDEQFF. The V and J genes are TRBV9 and TRBJ2-1; tentative D call: TRBD2 (6 bases). The CDR3 extends over 16 amino acids. V lost 1 base to trimming and J lost 8 bases, with 19 bases between them. Germline CDR1 and CDR2: SGDLS and YYNGEE.

This chain uses TRBV7-2 with TRBJ2-1; D not resolved. Trimming stripped 5 bases from V and 3 bases from J, with 5 bases between. CDR1 and CDR2 from the germline V gene are SGHTA and FQGNSA. This CDR3 spans 12 amino acids. This CDR3 reads CASSPSYNEQFF. The CDR3 DNA sequence: TGTGCCAGCAGCCCTAGCTACAATGAGCAGTTCTTC.

The gene calls are TRBV5-1 and TRBJ2-2; 11 nucleotides agree with TRBD2. Losses at the gene ends were 4 bases for V and 7 bases for J; bases not matched to a gene: 3. Germline loops: CDR1 SGHRS, CDR2 YFSETQ. The CDR3 is made up of 14 amino acids. CDR3 bases: TGCGCCAGCAGCACGGGACTAGCGGACGGGGAGCTGTTTTTT. Protein sequence: CASSTGLADGELFF.

This clone was observed many times. The V gene is TRBV6-4, the J gene TRBJ2-3, with a possible D match to TRBD1 (5 bases). V was shortened by 3 bases and J by 8 bases, with 15 bases between the two germline ends. Per germline, CDR1 MRHNA and CDR2 SNTAGT. CDR3 length: 14 residues. The CDR3 coding sequence is TGTGCCAGCAGTGAAGGGCCCGAGCAGGGTACGCAGTATTTT. Amino acid sequence: CASSEGPEQGTQYF.

The chain carries TRBV6-5 and TRBJ1-1; D may be TRBD1 (6 bases). V was cut by 5 bases and J by 1 base, with 14 bases left in between. The CDR3 loop spans 15 amino acids. Germline-derived CDR1 and CDR2 are MNHEY and SVGAGI. As DNA, the CDR3 is TGTGCCAGCAGTCCCTGGACAGCGCAGAACACTGAAGCTTTCTTT. Its translation is CASSPWTAQNTEAFF.

The rearrangement joins TRBV5-6 to TRBJ1-1; no definite D call. This CDR3 is built from 14 residues. V was pared by 3 bases and J by 4 bases, with 13 bases between. CDR1 and CDR2 from the germline V gene are SGHDT and YYEEEE. Here the CDR3 reads CASSSTRRITEAFF. The CDR3 nucleotides read TGTGCCAGCAGCTCCACGCGCCGGATCACTGAAGCTTTCTTT.

This chain uses TRBV12-5 with TRBJ2-7; 11 bases are a match to TRBD2. CDR3 length: 17 amino acids. The junction had 17 bases not matched to a gene; V was cut back by 6 bases and J by 7 bases. The V gene's germline CDR1 is LGHNT and CDR2 FRNRAP. The CDR3 DNA reads TGTGCTAGTGGCCCCGCTGGGGTAGCGGGAGGGCCGGGGGAGCAGTACTTC. It specifies CASGPAGVAGGPGEQYF.

J is TRBJ2-7 and V is TRBV28, with D possibly being TRBD1 (8 bases). In germline, CDR1 is MDHEN, CDR2 SYDVKM. Deletions cut 8 bases from V and 1 base from J, with 18 bases between. The CDR3 totals 15 residues. For the CDR3, the DNA is TGTGCCAGCGGGAGGGACAGGCCTATTTCCTACGAGCAGTACTTC. Translating it yields CASGRDRPISYEQYF.

This chain connects TRBV4-1 to TRBJ1-2; D unclear. CDR3 length equals 14 residues. V lost 0 bases to trimming and J lost 4 bases, with 9 bases between them. Per the germline V gene, CDR1 is MGHRA and CDR2 is YSYEKL. CDR3 in DNA: TGCGCCAGCAGCCAAGACCAGTTCACCTATGGCTACACCTTC. This codes for CASSQDQFTYGYTF.

The rearrangement uses TRBV28 and TRBJ2-2; TRBD1 matches 8 bases. The CDR3 covers 13 residues. With V trimmed by 10 bases and J by 4 bases, 5 bases remained unmatched. Germline assignment: CDR1 MDHEN and CDR2 SYDVKM. CDR3 region: CATIRGRTGELFF. DNA for the CDR3: TGTGCCACCATCAGGGGGCGCACCGGGGAGCTGTTTTTT. Looking up the rest from reference TRBV28 and TRBJ2-2 gives the full variable domain: DVKVTQSSRYLVKRTGEKVFLECVQDMDHENMFWYRQDPGLGLRLIYFSYDVKMKEKGDIPEGYSVSREKKERFSLILESASTNQTSMYLCATIRGRTGELFFGEGSRLTVL.